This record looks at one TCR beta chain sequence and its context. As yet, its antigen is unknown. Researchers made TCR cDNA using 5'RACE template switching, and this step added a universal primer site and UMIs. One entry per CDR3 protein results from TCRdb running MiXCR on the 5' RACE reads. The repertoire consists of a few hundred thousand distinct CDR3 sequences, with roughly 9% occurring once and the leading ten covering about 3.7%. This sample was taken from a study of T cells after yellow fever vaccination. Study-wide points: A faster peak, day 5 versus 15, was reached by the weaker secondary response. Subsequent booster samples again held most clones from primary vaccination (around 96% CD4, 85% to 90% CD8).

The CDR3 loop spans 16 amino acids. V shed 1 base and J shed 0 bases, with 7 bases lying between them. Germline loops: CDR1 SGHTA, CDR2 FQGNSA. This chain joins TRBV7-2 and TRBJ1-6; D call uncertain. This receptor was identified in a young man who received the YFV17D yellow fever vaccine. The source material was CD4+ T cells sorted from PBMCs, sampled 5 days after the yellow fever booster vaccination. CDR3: CASSLEWFSYNSPLHF. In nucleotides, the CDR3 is TGTGCCAGCAGCTTAGAATGGTTCTCCTATAATTCACCCCTCCACTTT.